Below, 32 T cell receptor beta chains from the same sample are listed, as sequenced in a study of T cell changes during pregnancy in multiple sclerosis. The assay was immunoSEQ multiplex PCR, and TCRdb's table has in-frame clones only and misses some. The table shows tens of thousands of clones, with around 94% occurring only once. The specimen comprised CD4+ T cells from peripheral blood mononuclear cells, sampled after pregnancy. The receptors originated from a female donor with multiple sclerosis, enrolled in a pregnancy study.

This chain connects TRBV4-2 to TRBJ2-3, with TRBD1 matching over 9 bases. Germline loops: CDR1 LGHNA, CDR2 YNFKEQ. The CDR3 length is 15 residues. Trimming cost V 3 bases and J 3 bases; bases outside gene matches: 4. The CDR3 sequence is CASSQQDRGTDTQYF. In DNA form, the CDR3 reads TGTGCCAGCAGCCAGCAGGACAGGGGTACAGATACGCAGTATTTT.

The gene calls are TRBV7-9 and TRBJ1-2; 8 bases match TRBD1. V was pared by 6 bases and J by 5 bases, with 8 bases of the junction left unmatched. CDR1 is SEHNR and CDR2 is FQNEAQ in the germline V gene (reference sequence). This CDR3 comprises 14 residues. The CDR3 here is CASRYGQGVYGYTF. For the CDR3, the DNA is TGTGCCAGCAGATATGGACAGGGAGTGTATGGCTACACCTTC.

The chain uses TRBV29-1 and TRBJ1-1, with D perhaps matching TRBD1 (5 bases). This CDR3 has 13 amino acids. The germline V gene has CDR1 SQVTM and CDR2 ANQGSEA. The germline V and J ends were trimmed by 6 bases and 0 bases, with 11 bases remaining between them. The CDR3 DNA reads TGCAGCGTCCGACAGACTCTGAACACTGAAGCTTTCTTT. Protein: CSVRQTLNTEAFF.

The CDR3 sequence is CASSSRQGGYNEQFF. CDR3 DNA: TGTGCCAGCAGTAGCAGACAGGGTGGCTACAATGAGCAGTTCTTC. This sequence joins TRBV6-6 and TRBJ2-1; 7 bases map to TRBD1. The CDR3 has 15 amino acids. Trimming took 5 bases from V and 3 from J; bases not matched to a gene: 7. Germline CDR1 and CDR2: MNHNY and SVGAGI (reference sequence).

This clone was recorded only once. V is TRBV28 and J is TRBJ2-3; 8 bases are shared with TRBD2. V lost 1 base, J lost 5 bases, and 8 bases stayed unmatched. This CDR3 region has 16 residues. Germline CDR1 reads MDHEN; CDR2 reads SYDVKM. Here the CDR3 reads CASSLSSGGREDTQYF. CDR3 in DNA: TGTGCCAGCAGTTTATCCTCGGGAGGGAGGGAAGATACGCAGTATTTT. Full variable domain (rest looked up from reference TRBV28 and TRBJ2-3): DVKVTQSSRYLVKRTGEKVFLECVQDMDHENMFWYRQDPGLGLRLIYFSYDVKMKEKGDIPEGYSVSREKKERFSLILESASTNQTSMYLCASSLSSGGREDTQYFGPGTRLTVL.

The chain links TRBV9 to TRBJ2-2, with TRBD2 matching over 14 bases. This CDR3 is 17 amino acids long. Germline V gene data show CDR1 as SGDLS and CDR2 as YYNGEE. V lost 3 bases and J lost 5; bases outside the gene matches: 6. DNA for the CDR3: TGTGCCAGCAGCGACGGGACTAGCGGGAGTTATACCGGGGAGCTGTTTTTT. Its translation: CASSDGTSGSYTGELFF.

The chain has TRBV7-9 and TRBJ2-2, with TRBD1 as a possible D gene (6 bases). The ends were cut back, 3 bases at V and 3 bases at J, with 8 bases in the middle. CDR1 and CDR2 from the germline V gene are SEHNR and FQNEAQ (reference sequence). The CDR3 totals 14 residues. CDR3 loop: CASSFDRHTGELFF. The CDR3 region has the DNA TGTGCCAGCAGCTTCGACAGGCACACCGGGGAGCTGTTTTTT. Variable domain in full (rest from reference TRBV7-9 and TRBJ2-2): DTGVSQNPRHKITKRGQNVTFRCDPISEHNRLYWYRQTLGQGPEFLTYFQNEAQLEKSRLLSDRFSAERPKGSFSTLEIQRTEQGDSAMYLCASSFDRHTGELFFGEGSRLTVL.

This chain connects TRBV5-6 to TRBJ2-2, with TRBD2 identical over 15 bases. Germline V CDR1 and CDR2: SGHDT, YYEEEE. The CDR3 is made up of 17 amino acids. V trimming: 1 base; J trimming: 7 bases; junction bases outside the gene matches: 5. CDR3 in DNA: TGTGCCAGCAGCTTGCCCGGGACTAGCGGGAGGAGCGGGGAGCTGTTTTTT. Its translation: CASSLPGTSGRSGELFF. Variable domain in full (rest from reference TRBV5-6 and TRBJ2-2): DAGVTQSPTHLIKTRGQQVTLRCSPKSGHDTVSWYQQALGQGPQFIFQYYEEEERQRGNFPDRFSGHQFPNYSSELNVNALLLGDSALYLCASSLPGTSGRSGELFFGEGSRLTVL.

The chain is built from TRBV18 and TRBJ1-4; 8 bases line up with TRBD1. The length of the CDR3 is 16 residues. V lost 4 bases and J lost 7; bases outside the gene matches: 11. Germline V gene sequence: CDR1 KGHSH, CDR2 LQKENI. CDR3 loop: CASSLKTGTGAEKLFF. For the CDR3, the DNA is TGTGCCAGCTCACTCAAAACCGGGACAGGTGCTGAAAAACTGTTTTTT.

This clone is a singleton in its sample. V and J are TRBV30 and TRBJ1-2; tentatively, D is TRBD1 (5 bases). Trimming took 3 bases from V and 2 from J, leaving 22 bases between them. Per germline, CDR1 GTSNPN and CDR2 SVGIG (reference sequence). The CDR3 has 17 amino acids. The CDR3 sequence is CAWSRYRGTSSNYGYTF. CDR3 DNA: TGTGCCTGGAGCCGCTATAGAGGGACTTCCAGCAACTATGGCTACACCTTC.

The J gene is TRBJ2-7, the V gene TRBV15; a weak D match, TRBD1 (5 bases). The ends were cut back, 3 bases at V and 6 bases at J, with 12 bases in the middle. Germline V lookup: CDR1 LNHNV, CDR2 YYDKDF (reference sequence). This CDR3 has 13 amino acids. Here the CDR3 DNA reads TGTGCCACCAGCAGGGGGCTCAACGGCGAGCAGTACTTC. Encoded protein: CATSRGLNGEQYF.

CDR3 bases: TGTGCCGGGGCAGGGCGCGGCGGCTCCTACGAGCAGTACTTC. Protein: CAGAGRGGSYEQYF. The chain carries TRBV28 and TRBJ2-7, with D possibly being TRBD1 (5 bases). V lost 11 bases, J lost 0 bases, and 17 bases lay in between. This CDR3 comprises 14 residues. CDR1 and CDR2 from the germline V gene are MDHEN and SYDVKM.

This chain connects TRBV7-2 to TRBJ1-3; no definite D call. Trimming removed 0 bases at V and 0 bases at J, with 15 bases between. CDR3 length: 18 residues. In germline, CDR1 is SGHTA, CDR2 FQGNSA. CDR3 DNA sequence: TGTGCCAGCAGCTTAGCCCGGCCAGGAAAACTCTCTGGAAACACCATATATTTT. As protein: CASSLARPGKLSGNTIYF.

The chain links TRBV18 to TRBJ2-1, with D hard to call. The CDR3 consists of 15 residues. Trimming cost V 3 bases and J 4 bases, with 13 bases left between them. The germline gives CDR1 KGHSH, CDR2 LQKENI. CDR3: CASSPPGVSYNEQFF. The CDR3 DNA sequence: TGTGCCAGCTCACCTCCCGGAGTTTCTTACAATGAGCAGTTCTTC.

The chain combines TRBV2 with TRBJ2-1, with TRBD2 identical over 13 bases. J lost 0 bases, V lost 6 bases, and 14 bases had no gene match. This CDR3 has 20 amino acids. Germline CDR1 is SNHLY and CDR2 is FYNNEI. CDR3 loop: CASRGLPGLAGRPSYNEQFF. The CDR3 nucleotides are TGTGCCAGCAGGGGACTACCGGGACTAGCGGGACGTCCCTCCTACAATGAGCAGTTCTTC.

This clone was seen a single time. The chain recombines TRBV7-3 with TRBJ2-2, with TRBD2 as a possible D gene (6 bases). The CDR3 is 15 residues long. V dropped 5 bases and J dropped 3 bases, with 13 bases sitting between them. Germline assignment: CDR1 SGHTA and CDR2 FQGTGA. The CDR3 DNA follows: TGTGCCAGCAGCCCTGAGATAGCGGACACCGGGGAGCTGTTTTTT. This codes for CASSPEIADTGELFF.

Comments on this clone: At one end, the junction sequence differs from germline, possibly due to a read error. This chain connects TRBV2 to TRBJ2-1, with 10 bases aligning to TRBD2. Germline CDR1 SNHLY, CDR2 FYNNEI. The CDR3 sequence is 13 residues long. CDR3 bases: TGTGCCAGTCGAGTTCGGAGCGGGAGGGGGATGGTCTTC. Its protein is CASRVRSGRGMVF.

This clone was observed a single time. The chain has TRBV20-1 and TRBJ2-7; tentative D call: TRBD1 (6 bases). This CDR3 comprises 11 residues. Between the trimmed V and J ends, which lost 8 bases and 4 bases, there was a span of 12 bases. In germline, CDR1 is DFQATT, CDR2 SNEGSKA (reference sequence). The DNA for the CDR3 is TGCAGTCCGAGGCAGGGGTACGAGCAGTACTTC. Translation: CSPRQGYEQYF.

This clone has a single count. The rearrangement links TRBV7-2 to TRBJ1-1; D gene uncertain. Germline V lookup: CDR1 SGHTA, CDR2 FQGNSA. The CDR3 runs 14 residues. V lost 3 bases and J lost 1, with 9 bases in between. The CDR3 DNA sequence: TGTGCCAGCAGCTTTTCGCGGGGGAACACTGAAGCTTTCTTT. Amino acids: CASSFSRGNTEAFF.

The rearrangement links TRBV5-4 to TRBJ1-1, with D tentatively TRBD1 (6 bases). The CDR3 extends over 14 amino acids. V lost 3 bases to trimming and J lost 3 bases, with 12 bases between them. Germline V lookup: CDR1 SGHNT, CDR2 YYREEE (reference sequence). Here the CDR3 DNA reads TGTGCCAGCAGCTCGGGACATCGCGACACTGAAGCTTTCTTT. It yields the protein CASSSGHRDTEAFF.

The V call is TRBV2, the J call TRBJ2-2; TRBD2 agrees at 7 bases. The CDR3 covers 14 residues. V lost 8 bases, J lost 5 bases, and 8 bases stayed unmatched. CDR1 is SNHLY and CDR2 is FYNNEI in the germline V gene. The DNA for the CDR3 is TGTGCCAGCGCGGCGGGAGTACGAACCGGGGAGCTGTTTTTT. Protein sequence: CASAAGVRTGELFF.

The rearrangement joins TRBV6-5 to TRBJ2-1; TRBD2 agrees at 8 bases. Trimming cost V 5 bases and J 8 bases; bases outside gene matches: 5. Per germline, CDR1 MNHEY and CDR2 SVGAGI. The CDR3 sequence is 13 residues long. The CDR3: CASSRLAMDEQFF. DNA of the CDR3: TGTGCCAGCAGTAGACTAGCGATGGATGAGCAGTTCTTC.

The chain links TRBV7-2 to TRBJ2-7; 10 positions agree with TRBD1. V lost 4 bases and J lost 3; bases outside the gene matches: 3. Germline values: CDR1 SGHTA, CDR2 FQGNSA. The CDR3 contains 14 residues. The CDR3 is CASSSDRGIYEQYF. The CDR3 DNA reads TGTGCCAGCAGCTCGGACAGGGGGATCTACGAGCAGTACTTC.

The chain links TRBV5-4 to TRBJ2-6; tentative D call: TRBD1 (5 bases). Germline lookup yields CDR1 SGHNT and CDR2 YYREEE (reference sequence). Trimming left V 3 bases short and J 3 bases short, with 13 bases between. The CDR3 is 16 amino acids. CDR3 nucleotides: TGTGCCAGCAGCTCGTATAGGGGTAATGGGGCCAACGTCCTGACTTTC. Translation: CASSSYRGNGANVLTF. Full variable domain (missing parts from reference TRBV5-4 and TRBJ2-6): ETGVTQSPTHLIKTRGQQVTLRCSSQSGHNTVSWYQQALGQGPQFIFQYYREEENGRGNFPPRFSGLQFPNYSSELNVNALELDDSALYLCASSSYRGNGANVLTFGAGSRLTVL.

The J gene is TRBJ2-1, the V gene TRBV28; 8 bases line up with TRBD1. Germline CDR1 and CDR2: MDHEN and SYDVKM. This CDR3 has 18 amino acids. Trimming removed 4 bases from V and 1 base from J; junction bases left unmatched: 12. The CDR3 DNA is TGTGCCAGCAGTTCCTTTCCATTTGACAGGGGATCCTACAATGAGCAGTTCTTC. Amino acids: CASSSFPFDRGSYNEQFF. The whole variable domain, filled in from reference TRBV28 and TRBJ2-1, reads DVKVTQSSRYLVKRTGEKVFLECVQDMDHENMFWYRQDPGLGLRLIYFSYDVKMKEKGDIPEGYSVSREKKERFSLILESASTNQTSMYLCASSSFPFDRGSYNEQFFGPGTRLTVL.

The genes are TRBV13 and TRBJ2-1; maybe TRBD2 (7 bases). There are 18 residues in the CDR3. CDR1 and CDR2 (germline): PRHDT, FYEKMQ (reference sequence). Between the trimmed V and J ends, which lost 5 bases and 0 bases, there was a span of 20 bases. The CDR3 loop is CASSIRGGGKYSYNEQFF. CDR3 DNA sequence: TGTGCCAGCAGCATCCGGGGCGGGGGCAAATACTCCTACAATGAGCAGTTCTTC.

The chain has TRBV5-1 and TRBJ2-2; 11 bases are shared with TRBD2. The CDR3 contains 18 residues. CDR1 is SGHRS and CDR2 is YFSETQ in the germline V gene. The V segment lost 6 bases and the J segment 6 bases; nucleotides outside the gene matches: 16. The CDR3 sequence: CASKDLRRTSGFAGELFF. The CDR3, as DNA: TGCGCCAGCAAGGACTTACGTAGGACTAGCGGGTTCGCCGGGGAGCTGTTTTTT.

The chain uses TRBV19 and TRBJ2-7; D might be TRBD2 (6 bases). CDR3 size: 13 residues. Germline V lookup: CDR1 LNHDA, CDR2 SQIVND (reference sequence). V was shortened by 3 bases and J by 1 base, with 7 bases between the two germline ends. The CDR3 DNA reads as TGTGCCAGTAGTATGCGGGGTTCCTACGAGCAGTACTTC. Protein sequence: CASSMRGSYEQYF.

The sample holds one count of this clone. Here the CDR3 DNA reads TGTGCCAGCAGTCCCCTGGGGACTAGCGACAATGAGCAGTTCTTC. Residues: CASSPLGTSDNEQFF. This chain joins TRBV28 and TRBJ2-1; 10 bases fit TRBD2. The CDR3 extends over 15 amino acids. The trim removed 5 bases at V and 5 bases at J, leaving 6 bases unmatched. The germline V gene encodes CDR1 MDHEN and CDR2 SYDVKM.

The V gene is TRBV11-3, the J gene TRBJ2-7, with 10 bases aligning to TRBD1. Germline lookup yields CDR1 SGHNT and CDR2 YENEEA. The CDR3 has 14 residues. V shed 5 bases and J 1 base; nucleotides not matched to a gene: 2. The CDR3 DNA sequence: TGTGCCAGCAGCCCGGGACAGGGGTCCTACGAGCAGTACTTC. As protein: CASSPGQGSYEQYF.

This clone has only one observation. The chain couples TRBV19 to TRBJ2-3; 15 nucleotides line up with TRBD2. In germline, CDR1 is LNHDA, CDR2 SQIVND (reference sequence). V lost 9 bases to trimming and J lost 6 bases; unmatched junction nucleotides: 1. The CDR3 length is 13 residues. CDR3 sequence: CASGTSGRDTQYF. DNA for the CDR3: TGTGCCAGCGGGACTAGCGGGAGGGATACGCAGTATTTT.

V gene TRBV6-5 combines with J gene TRBJ2-1; tentatively, D is TRBD2 (6 bases). CDR3 size: 15 residues. Germline V gene lookup returns CDR1 MNHEY and CDR2 SVGAGI. V was pared by 2 bases and J by 5 bases, with 13 bases between. CDR3 DNA: TGTGCCAGCAGTTACGAAGTGGGAGGTGACAATGAGCAGTTCTTC. It translates to CASSYEVGGDNEQFF.